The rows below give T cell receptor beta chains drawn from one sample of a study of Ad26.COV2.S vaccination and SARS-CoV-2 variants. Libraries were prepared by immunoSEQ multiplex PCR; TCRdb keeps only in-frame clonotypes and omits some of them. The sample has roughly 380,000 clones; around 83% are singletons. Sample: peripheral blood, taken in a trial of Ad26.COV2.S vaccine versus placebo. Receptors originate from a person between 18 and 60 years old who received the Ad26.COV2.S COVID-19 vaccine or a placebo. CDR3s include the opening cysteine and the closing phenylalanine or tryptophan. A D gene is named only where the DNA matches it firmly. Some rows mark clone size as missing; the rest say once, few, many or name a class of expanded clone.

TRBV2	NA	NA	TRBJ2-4	TGTGCCAGCAGTGAAAGGCGGATCAAAAACATTCAGTACTTC	CASSERRIKNIQYF
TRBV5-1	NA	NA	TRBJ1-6	TGCGCCAGCAGGGAAGGGGCCACCTATAATTCACCCCTCCACTTT	CASREGATYNSPLHF
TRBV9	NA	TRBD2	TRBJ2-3	TGTGCCTCCGGACTAGCGGGGGCAGATACGCAGTATTTT	CASGLAGADTQYF
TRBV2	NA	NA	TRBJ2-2	TGTGCCTGGACGGGGCCTAACACCGGGGAGCTGTTTTTT	CAWTGPNTGELFF
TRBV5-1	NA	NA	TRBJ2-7	TGCGCCAGCAGCTTGCAGAATCGGGAGCAGTACTTC	CASSLQNREQYF
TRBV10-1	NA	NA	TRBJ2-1	TGCGCCAGCAGTGAGGTACAGGGATCCTACAATGAGCAGTTCTTC	CASSEVQGSYNEQFF
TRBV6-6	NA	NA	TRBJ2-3	TGTGCCAGCAATCTACTTGGCACAGATACGCAGTATTTT	CASNLLGTDTQYF
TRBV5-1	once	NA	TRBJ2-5	TGCGCCAGCAGCTTGTTTTCAGACAGACAAGAGACCCAGTACTTC	CASSLFSDRQETQYF
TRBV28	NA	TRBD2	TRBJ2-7	TGTGCCAGCGAAAGGCGGGAGGGCCTTCCCGAGCAGTACTTC	CASERREGLPEQYF
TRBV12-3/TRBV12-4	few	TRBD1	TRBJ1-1	TGTGCCAGCAGTCTAGGACAGGGGGCTGAAGCTTTCTTT	CASSLGQGAEAFF
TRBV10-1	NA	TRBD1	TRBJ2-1	TGCGCCAGCAGTCGCGGACAGGTCTACAATGAGCAGTTCTTC	CASSRGQVYNEQFF
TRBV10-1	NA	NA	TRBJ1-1	TGCGCCAGCAGCGCCAGGGTTCGCGGCGAAGCTTTCTTT	CASSARVRGEAFF
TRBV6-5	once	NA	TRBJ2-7	TGTGCCAGCAGTCGGACAGCCTACGAGCAGTACTTC	CASSRTAYEQYF
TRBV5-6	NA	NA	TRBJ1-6	TGTGCCAGCAACTACCGGGACGGATATAATTCACCCCTCCACTTT	CASNYRDGYNSPLHF
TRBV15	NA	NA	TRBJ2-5	TGTGCCACCAGCAGACTAGGGACTCCCCAAGAGACCCAGTACTTC	CATSRLGTPQETQYF
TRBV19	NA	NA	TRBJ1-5	TGTGCCAGTAGTATAGATCGTCAGGTCAATCAGCCCCAGCATTTT	CASSIDRQVNQPQHF
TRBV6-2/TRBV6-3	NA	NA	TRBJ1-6	TGTGCCAGCAGCAGATATCCGTCACCCCTCCACTTT	CASSRYPSPLHF
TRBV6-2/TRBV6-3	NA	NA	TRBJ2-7	TGTGCCAGCAGTTACGTACCAGGGGTAAACGAGCAGTACTTC	CASSYVPGVNEQYF
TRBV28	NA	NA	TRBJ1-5	TGTGCCAGCAGTTTATTGGATCAGCCCCAGCATTTT	CASSLLDQPQHF
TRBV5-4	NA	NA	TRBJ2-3	TGTGCCAGCAGCCCCACCGATCTAACAGATACGCAGTATTTT	CASSPTDLTDTQYF
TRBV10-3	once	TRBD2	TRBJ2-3	TGTGCCATTAAAATAGCGGGGACCAGCACAGATACGCAGTATTTT	CAIKIAGTSTDTQYF
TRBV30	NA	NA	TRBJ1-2	TGTGCCTGGAGTGTTTCCAGGGGTGGCTATGGCTACACCTTC	CAWSVSRGGYGYTF
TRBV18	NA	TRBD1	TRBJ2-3	TGTGCCAGCTCACCACAACAGGGGGCCGGGGATACGCAGTATTTT	CASSPQQGAGDTQYF
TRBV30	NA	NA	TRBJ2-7	TGTGCCTGGAGTGAGGACAGATTTTACGAGCAGTACTTC	CAWSEDRFYEQYF
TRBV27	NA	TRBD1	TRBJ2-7	TGTGCCAGCAGTACACCGATGGTCGGGACAGGGACTCACGAGCAGTACTTC	CASSTPMVGTGTHEQYF
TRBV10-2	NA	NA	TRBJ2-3	TGCGCCAGCAGTCTGGCCGCAGGGGGCACAGATACGCAGTATTTT	CASSLAAGGTDTQYF
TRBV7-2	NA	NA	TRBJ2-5	TGTGCCAGCAGCACCGATTATCGGACCCAGTACTTC	CASSTDYRTQYF
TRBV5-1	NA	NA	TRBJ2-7	TGCGCCAGCAGCTTGGAAGGACAGATCTACGAGCAGTACTTC	CASSLEGQIYEQYF
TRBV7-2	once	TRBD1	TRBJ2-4	TGTGCCAGCAGCTTAGGAGGGGGCTTTCAGTACTTC	CASSLGGGFQYF
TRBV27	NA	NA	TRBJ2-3	TGTGCCAGCAGTTCCGGGACTGCCACAGATACGCAGTATTTT	CASSSGTATDTQYF
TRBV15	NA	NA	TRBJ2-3	TGTGCCACCAGCAGAGCCGGGACAAGCACAGATACGCAGTATTTT	CATSRAGTSTDTQYF
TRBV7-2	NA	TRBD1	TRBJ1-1	TGTGCCAGCAGCCCCAGACAGGGGCGGACTGAAGCTTTCTTT	CASSPRQGRTEAFF
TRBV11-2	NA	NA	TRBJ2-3	TGTGCCAGCAGCTTTGGTAGTAGCGGAGTGGGAGATACGCAGTATTTT	CASSFGSSGVGDTQYF
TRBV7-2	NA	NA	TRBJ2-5	TGTGCCAGCAGCTTAGGTCTTACTAGCACCTCTCGGAGGGAGACCCAGTACTTC	CASSLGLTSTSRRETQYF
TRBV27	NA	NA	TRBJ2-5	TGTGCCAGCAGTTTAGACCGTAGGGGGGAGACCCAGTACTTC	CASSLDRRGETQYF
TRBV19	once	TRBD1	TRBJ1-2	TGTGCCAGTAGAAGAGGACAGGGGGCGGACGGCTACACCTTC	CASRRGQGADGYTF
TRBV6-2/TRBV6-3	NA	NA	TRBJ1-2	TGTGCCAGCAGTTATTGGGGATCCTATGGCTACACCTTC	CASSYWGSYGYTF
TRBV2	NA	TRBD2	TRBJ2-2	TGTGCCAGCAGTGAAAGGCGAGCGGGGGGCAACACCGGGGAGCTGTTTTTT	CASSERRAGGNTGELFF
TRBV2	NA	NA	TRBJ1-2	TGTGCCAGCAGGCCCACAGCGGTCGGCTACACCTTC	CASRPTAVGYTF
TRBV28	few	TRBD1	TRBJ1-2	TGTGCCAGCAGTCTAGCCCCGGACAGGTTCCGAGGCTACACCTTC	CASSLAPDRFRGYTF
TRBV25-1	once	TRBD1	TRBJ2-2	TGTGCCAGCAGTCTTCCCGGACAGGGACCAGGAGGGGAGCTGTTTTTT	CASSLPGQGPGGELFF
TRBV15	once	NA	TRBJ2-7	TGTGCCACCAGCAGAGAGTTGGGGGCCTACGAGCAGTACTTC	CATSRELGAYEQYF
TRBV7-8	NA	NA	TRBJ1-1	TGTGCCAGCAGCAAAGACCGGGGGCAAGCTTTCTTT	CASSKDRGQAFF
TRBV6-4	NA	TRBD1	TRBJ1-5	TGTGCCAGCAGCCTGACAGGGGGCTTAAATCAGCCCCAGCATTTT	CASSLTGGLNQPQHF
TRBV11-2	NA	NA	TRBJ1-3	TGTGCCAGCAGCTTACCGTCGGGGGGAAACACCATATATTTT	CASSLPSGGNTIYF